The clone carrying this TCR beta chain turned up a few times. This entry belongs to a study of blood T cells in healthy people across ages. Aged about 6 to 100, donors were systemically healthy Caucasians from Russia. A J-beta primer mix and a sample-barcoded 5' primer were used in a second PCR of roughly 6 to 11 cycles. TCRdb re-analysed the 5' RACE reads in MiXCR, keeping a single row per CDR3 protein. The sample shows roughly 700,000 distinct CDR3 sequences, just under 25% of them seen only once. The same sample was also studied in work on T cells of mothers and their children.

The sequence derives from a boy younger than 18 in good health. Input material: blood.

The CDR3 protein is CSARETRGVNEKLFF. CDR3 nucleotide sequence: TGCAGTGCTAGAGAAACCAGGGGGGTTAATGAAAAACTGTTTTTT. The chain is built from TRBV20-1 and TRBJ1-4, with 7 bases fitting TRBD1. This CDR3 spans 15 amino acids. CDR1 is DFQATT, CDR2 SNEGSKA, per germline (reference sequence). The trim removed 0 bases at V and 4 bases at J, leaving 5 bases unmatched.